One T cell receptor (beta chain) is described in this entry. The source of the sample is a study of blood T cell repertoires in COVID-19. Study at large: From T cells, B-cell-depleted T cells, or PBMCs came the material, which was cDNA or gDNA.

TCRdb's copy holds only in-frame clones and misses some; the assay was immunoSEQ multiplex PCR. The data hold around 120,000 clones, with 87% observed a single time. CDR1 SQVTM and CDR2 ANQGSEA come from the germline V gene. V was clipped by 5 bases and J by 7 bases; unmatched bases: 5. The CDR3 has 11 amino acids. The receptor comes from a human donor in a cohort sampled during active COVID-19. The sample taken for sequencing was peripheral blood. The V gene is TRBV29-1, the J gene TRBJ2-7; TRBD1 matches 7 bases. This chain's CDR3 is CSVHRGEEQYF. As DNA, the CDR3 is TGCAGCGTTCACAGGGGAGAGGAGCAGTACTTC.